This entry lists 24 T cell receptor beta chains sequenced from one sample in a study of response to subunit inactivated influenza vaccine. MiXCR, run by TCRdb on the RT-PCR reads, gives a single entry per CDR3 protein. Counted here are under 750,000 distinct CDR3 sequences, roughly 12% occurring once; the ten biggest clones make up around 9.6%. The source material was PBMCs from blood, sampled on the day of vaccination. The receptor set was obtained from a man between 50 and 59 years old who received an inactivated influenza vaccine.

This clonotype has a count of ten or more. This chain connects TRBV5-1 to TRBJ1-2; unclear D gene. The CDR3 runs to 12 residues. V lost 5 bases to trimming and J lost 2 bases, with 7 bases between them. Germline CDR1 reads SGHRS; CDR2 reads YFSETQ. In DNA form, the CDR3 reads TGCGCCAGCAGTCCCGACAACTATGGCTACACCTTC. It encodes CASSPDNYGYTF.

In this sample, this clonotype turned up a few times. The rearrangement links TRBV12-3 or TRBV12-4 to TRBJ1-6, with TRBD1 matching over 8 bases. J gave up 10 bases and V 0 bases, and 5 bases lay outside the gene matches. This CDR3 has 15 amino acids. CDR3 protein: CASSLATGAQSPLHF. CDR3 nucleotide sequence: TGTGCCAGCAGTTTAGCGACAGGGGCTCAATCACCCCTCCACTTT.

This clonotype was found once. CDR3 sequence: CASSTGTSGGHDEYF. CDR3 sequence (DNA): TGTGCCAGCAGCACCGGGACTAGCGGGGGGCACGATGAGTACTTC. The rearrangement joins TRBV7-2 to TRBJ2-5; TRBD2 aligns across 15 bases. J gave up 12 bases and V 5 bases, and 10 bases lay outside the gene matches. The length of the CDR3 is 15 residues. CDR1 is SGHTA and CDR2 is FQGNSA in the germline V gene.

There are a few counts of this clonotype. V usage is TRBV4-1 and J usage is TRBJ1-4; D gene uncertain. The germline V gene encodes CDR1 MGHRA and CDR2 YSYEKL. The CDR3 totals 13 residues. V gave up 1 base and J gave up 5 bases, with 5 bases separating them. CDR3 DNA: TGCGCCAGCAGCCAAGGCTCGAATGAAAAACTGTTTTTT. Translation: CASSQGSNEKLFF.

This clonotype occurred many times. The chain couples TRBV20-1 to TRBJ1-1, with D possibly being TRBD1 (5 bases). Germline CDR1 DFQATT, CDR2 SNEGSKA (reference sequence). With 6 bases removed from V and 4 bases from J, the gap between germline ends came to 15 bases. The CDR3 runs to 13 residues. The CDR3 here is CSAQRWGGTEAFF. The CDR3 DNA sequence: TGCAGTGCCCAACGTTGGGGGGGCACTGAAGCTTTCTTT.

The CDR3 bases are TGTGCCAGCAGTAGAGGGGACTTGACAACCTACAATGAGCAGTTCTTC. Amino acids: CASSRGDLTTYNEQFF. The chain couples TRBV28 to TRBJ2-1, with D possibly being TRBD2 (6 bases). This CDR3 has 16 residues. Germline V gene sequence: CDR1 MDHEN, CDR2 SYDVKM. Trimming left V 5 bases short and J 2 bases short, with 16 bases between. Filled out from reference TRBV28 and TRBJ2-1, the complete variable domain reads DVKVTQSSRYLVKRTGEKVFLECVQDMDHENMFWYRQDPGLGLRLIYFSYDVKMKEKGDIPEGYSVSREKKERFSLILESASTNQTSMYLCASSRGDLTTYNEQFFGPGTRLTVL.

This clonotype has more than one count but fewer than ten. The CDR3 protein is CASSQGTHTGLFF. The CDR3, as DNA: TGTGCCAGCAGCCAAGGGACCCACACGGGGCTGTTTTTT. The chain joins TRBV3-1 to TRBJ2-2; D unresolved. V shed 1 base and J shed 13 bases, with 13 bases lying between them. This CDR3 is built from 13 residues. CDR1 and CDR2 from the germline V gene are LGHDT and YNNKEL (reference sequence). The variable domain in full, completed from reference TRBV3-1 and TRBJ2-2, reads DTAVSQTPKYLVTQMGNDKSIKCEQNLGHDTMYWYKQDSKKFLKIMFSYNNKELIINETVPNRFSPKSPDKAHLNLHINSLELGDSAVYFCASSQGTHTGLFFGEGSRLTVL.

This clonotype occurred a few times. V and J are TRBV6-1 and TRBJ2-1, with TRBD2 matching 7 bases. V shed 4 bases and J 6 bases; nucleotides not matched to a gene: 9. The CDR3 runs 15 residues. Per germline, CDR1 MNHNS and CDR2 SASEGT. This chain's CDR3 is CASSGREAGPNEQFF. In nucleotides, the CDR3 is TGTGCCAGCAGTGGACGGGAGGCCGGGCCCAATGAGCAGTTCTTC.

The genes are TRBV28 and TRBJ2-4; 13 bases agree with TRBD2. This CDR3 region has 16 residues. Germline lookup yields CDR1 MDHEN and CDR2 SYDVKM. J lost 9 bases, V lost 2 bases, and 7 bases had no gene match. This CDR3 reads CASSLPGTSGVVIQYF. The CDR3 nucleotides read TGTGCCAGCAGTTTACCCGGGACTAGCGGGGTTGTCATTCAGTACTTC.

The V call is TRBV6-1, the J call TRBJ2-7, with D hard to call. The germline gives CDR1 MNHNS, CDR2 SASEGT. Deletions cut 4 bases from V and 2 bases from J, with 9 bases between. The CDR3 is 13 amino acids. CDR3 bases: TGTGCCAGCAGTGCGGGCACCACCTACGAGCAGTACTTC. As protein: CASSAGTTYEQYF.

This clonotype was seen repeatedly, ten times or more. This chain joins TRBV12-3 or TRBV12-4 and TRBJ2-1, with 10 positions matching TRBD2. Unmatched junction bases numbered 2, after V lost 6 bases and J lost 3 bases. The CDR3 totals 14 residues. Here the CDR3 reads CASSWTSGYNEQFF. DNA for the CDR3: TGTGCCAGCAGCTGGACTAGCGGCTACAATGAGCAGTTCTTC.

This clonotype was recorded a few times. The rearrangement uses TRBV6-1 and TRBJ2-7; TRBD1 aligns across 9 bases. Germline CDR1 MNHNS, CDR2 SASEGT. Trimming took 5 bases from V and 3 from J; bases not matched to a gene: 5. The CDR3 spans 14 residues. The CDR3 DNA follows: TGTGCCAGCAGTAGGGACAGGGTTAACTACGAGCAGTACTTC. This translates into CASSRDRVNYEQYF.

This clonotype has just a few counts. This rearrangement joins TRBV7-6 to TRBJ2-5, with D unresolved. Trimming pared 4 bases from V and 1 base from J, leaving 13 bases between. The CDR3 sequence is 15 residues long. Germline V CDR1 and CDR2: SGHVS, FNYEAQ. CDR3 DNA sequence: TGTGCCAGCAGCTCCCAAGCTAACCTCCAAGAGACCCAGTACTTC. Translating gives CASSSQANLQETQYF.

The rearrangement links TRBV28 to TRBJ2-7; D call uncertain. V was pared by 3 bases and J by 0 bases, with 9 bases between. The CDR3 is 14 amino acids. The germline V gene has CDR1 MDHEN and CDR2 SYDVKM. The CDR3, as DNA: TGTGCCAGCAGTTTCGTGGGAAGCTCCTACGAGCAGTACTTC. Its protein is CASSFVGSSYEQYF.

The rearrangement uses TRBV11-2 and TRBJ2-1, with TRBD2 matching 7 bases. The CDR3 is 13 residues long. In germline, CDR1 is SGHAT, CDR2 FQNNGV. Trimming at V came to 8 bases and at J to 6 bases, leaving 7 bases not matched to a gene. CDR3 DNA sequence: TGTGCCAGCGGCCAGCCTAGCGGCAATGAGCAGTTCTTC. Translated, it gives CASGQPSGNEQFF.

This clonotype has just a few counts. The chain uses TRBV12-3 or TRBV12-4 and TRBJ2-5, with D possibly TRBD1 on 5 matching bases. The V end lost 3 bases, the J end lost 5 bases, and 13 bases lay between the germline ends. The CDR3 spans 14 residues. The CDR3: CASSFSRVGETQYF. CDR3 DNA: TGTGCCAGCAGTTTTAGCAGGGTTGGGGAGACCCAGTACTTC.

This clonotype has only a few counts. The chain uses TRBV9 and TRBJ2-5; D gene unclear. The CDR3 covers 13 residues. In germline, CDR1 is SGDLS, CDR2 YYNGEE. Trimming pared 1 base from V and 1 base from J, leaving 5 bases between. In DNA form, the CDR3 reads TGTGCCAGCAGCGTACGGCCCCAAGAGACCCAGTACTTC. Amino acids: CASSVRPQETQYF.

The chain has TRBV2 and TRBJ2-3, with 7 bases identical to TRBD1. Germline CDR1 and CDR2: SNHLY and FYNNEI. Trimming cost V 6 bases and J 0 bases; bases outside gene matches: 12. This CDR3 region has 17 residues. CDR3 in DNA: TGTGCCAGCAGCCCACCAAACCGGGACAGAAGCACAGATACGCAGTATTTT. Protein sequence: CASSPPNRDRSTDTQYF.

The V call is TRBV7-2, the J call TRBJ2-7, with D tentatively TRBD1 or TRBD2 (6 bases each). This CDR3 has 15 residues. The V end lost 7 bases, the J end lost 2 bases, and 18 bases lay between the germline ends. The V gene's germline CDR1 is SGHTA and CDR2 FQGNSA. The DNA for the CDR3 is TGTGCCAGCAAAGTGGGGGGCGGACGGACCTACGAGCAGTACTTC. Protein product: CASKVGGGRTYEQYF.

This clonotype was seen only once. The chain uses TRBV15 and TRBJ2-5; D remains ambiguous. CDR1 is LNHNV, CDR2 YYDKDF, per germline (reference sequence). Trimming removed 2 bases from V and 5 bases from J, with 6 bases in between. CDR3 length: 12 amino acids. CDR3 loop: CATSRPSETQYF. CDR3 in DNA: TGTGCCACCAGCAGACCTAGTGAGACCCAGTACTTC.

This clonotype was counted a few times. V gene TRBV6-2 or TRBV6-3 combines with J gene TRBJ1-6, with no clear D. Germline CDR1 MNHEY, CDR2 SVGEGT. Trimming left V 0 bases short and J 9 bases short, with 12 bases between. This CDR3 is 15 amino acids long. In nucleotides, the CDR3 is TGTGCCAGCAGTTACTCGATCGGTTCCGGTTCACCCCTCCACTTT. Translating it yields CASSYSIGSGSPLHF.

The rearrangement links TRBV12-3 or TRBV12-4 to TRBJ2-5, with D possibly TRBD2 on 5 matching bases. This CDR3 region has 16 residues. Trimming removed 4 bases at V and 1 base at J, with 16 bases between. The CDR3 nucleotides are TGTGCCAGCAGTTCACCGGATCTAGCTTCCCAAGAGACCCAGTACTTC. Residues: CASSSPDLASQETQYF.

The chain uses TRBV12-3 or TRBV12-4 and TRBJ1-5; unclear D gene. V gave up 0 bases and J gave up 3 bases, with 3 bases separating them. The CDR3 is made up of 13 amino acids. CDR3 in amino acids: CASSLAFNQPQHF. CDR3 in DNA: TGTGCCAGCAGTTTAGCGTTCAATCAGCCCCAGCATTTT.

The sample holds a few counts of this clonotype. The chain is built from TRBV6-5 and TRBJ1-1; 8 bases are shared with TRBD1. This CDR3 comprises 14 residues. The V gene's germline CDR1 is MNHEY and CDR2 SVGAGI. With V trimmed by 4 bases and J by 0 bases, 1 base remained unmatched. The CDR3 DNA sequence: TGTGCCAGCAGTTGGACAGGGCTGAACACTGAAGCTTTCTTT. It specifies CASSWTGLNTEAFF.